This entry lists 7 T cell receptor beta chains sequenced from one sample in a study of blood T cell repertoires in COVID-19. Sequencing used immunoSEQ multiplex PCR; TCRdb keeps in-frame clones, though not all of them. The sample has 250,000 or so clones; around 84% are singletons. The sequenced sample consisted of peripheral blood. The receptors were sampled from a woman aged 70-85 years with active or convalescent COVID-19.

A few counts support this clone. The chain links TRBV7-2 to TRBJ1-5; 10 bases are shared with TRBD1. There are 15 residues in the CDR3. Germline values: CDR1 SGHTA, CDR2 FQGNSA. V lost 5 bases, J lost 6 bases, and 7 bases stayed unmatched. The CDR3 loop is CASSRDRGGGQPQHF. Written as DNA, the CDR3 is TGTGCCAGCAGCCGGGACAGGGGAGGGGGTCAGCCCCAGCATTTT.

The rearrangement uses TRBV9 and TRBJ2-3, with a tentative D call TRBD2 (5 bases). Germline V gene sequence: CDR1 SGDLS, CDR2 YYNGEE. The CDR3 covers 15 residues. The V end lost 4 bases, the J end lost 3 bases, and 15 bases lay between the germline ends. In nucleotides, the CDR3 is TGTGCCAGCAGCCCGGCTAGCACGGGGACAGATACGCAGTATTTT. Translated, it gives CASSPASTGTDTQYF.

This sequence joins TRBV6-1 and TRBJ1-1; D is undetermined. Trimming took off 1 base at V and 4 bases at J, with 10 bases between the two ends. This CDR3 has 14 amino acids. Germline V gives CDR1 MNHNS, CDR2 SASEGT. This CDR3 is CASSEVQVGTEAFF. CDR3 in DNA: TGTGCCAGCAGTGAAGTGCAGGTTGGCACTGAAGCTTTCTTT.

This rearrangement joins TRBV2 to TRBJ2-7, with 10 bases fitting TRBD1. This CDR3 is built from 17 residues. The V segment lost 6 bases and the J segment 2 bases; nucleotides outside the gene matches: 13. Germline V gene sequence: CDR1 SNHLY, CDR2 FYNNEI. The CDR3 sequence: CASRNLPGQGTTYEQYF. The CDR3 region has the DNA TGTGCCAGCAGAAATCTCCCGGGACAGGGGACAACCTACGAGCAGTACTTC.

The chain combines TRBV4-3 with TRBJ1-3; no definite D call. V lost 4 bases and J lost 0, with 10 bases in between. This CDR3 is built from 15 residues. The germline CDR1 and CDR2 sequences are LGHNA and YSLEER. CDR3 bases: TGCGCCAGCAGCCGCGTATATAACTCTGGAAACACCATATATTTT. Translation gives CASSRVYNSGNTIYF.

The V gene is TRBV11-2, the J gene TRBJ1-5; a possible D gene is TRBD1 (5 bases). The ends were cut back, 1 base at V and 6 bases at J, with 10 bases in the middle. The CDR3 sequence is 14 residues long. Germline values: CDR1 SGHAT, CDR2 FQNNGV. This CDR3 reads CASSLGPGGQPQHF. CDR3 nucleotide sequence: TGTGCCAGCAGCTTAGGGCCGGGGGGTCAGCCCCAGCATTTT. The full variable domain, rest sourced from reference TRBV11-2 and TRBJ1-5, is EAGVAQSPRYKIIEKRQSVAFWCNPISGHATLYWYQQILGQGPKLLIQFQNNGVVDDSQLPKDRFSAERLKGVDSTLKIQPAKLEDSAVYLCASSLGPGGQPQHFGDGTRLSIL.

This chain links TRBV9 with TRBJ1-3; TRBD1 matches 8 bases. The ends lost 3 bases at V and 5 bases at J; junction bases unmatched: 7. Germline lookup yields CDR1 SGDLS and CDR2 YYNGEE. This CDR3 contains 15 residues. The CDR3 DNA reads as TGTGCCAGCAGCGCCCGACAGGGGACTAGAAACACCATATATTTT. Encoded protein: CASSARQGTRNTIYF.